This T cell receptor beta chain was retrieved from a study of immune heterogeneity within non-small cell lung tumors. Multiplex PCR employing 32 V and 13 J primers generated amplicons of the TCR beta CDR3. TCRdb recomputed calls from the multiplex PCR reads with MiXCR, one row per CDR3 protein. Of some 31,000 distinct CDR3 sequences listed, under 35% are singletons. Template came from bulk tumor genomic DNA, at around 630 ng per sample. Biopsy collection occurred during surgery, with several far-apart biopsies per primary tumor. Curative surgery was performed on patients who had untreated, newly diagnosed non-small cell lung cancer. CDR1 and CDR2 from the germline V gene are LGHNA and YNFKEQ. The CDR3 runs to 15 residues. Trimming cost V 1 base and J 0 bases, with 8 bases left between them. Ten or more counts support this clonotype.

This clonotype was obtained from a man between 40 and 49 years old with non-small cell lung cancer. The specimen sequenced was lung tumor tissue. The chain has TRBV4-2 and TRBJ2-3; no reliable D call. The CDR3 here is CASSQGTGSTDTQYF. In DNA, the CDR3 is TGTGCCAGCAGCCAAGGAACCGGGAGCACAGATACGCAGTATTTT.